Listed below are T cell receptor beta chains from one sample, sequenced in a study of blood T cell repertoires in COVID-19. TCRdb's table, derived via immunoSEQ multiplex PCR, lists solely in-frame clones and lacks some. The data show around 450,000 clones, about nine tenths seen once. Sequencing used PBMCs or T cells enriched from blood (not recorded which). These TCRs come from a woman under 30 who had recovered from COVID-19. The CDR3 runs from the conserved cysteine through the conserved F or W.

J,V,CDR3
TRBJ1-4,TRBV10-1,CASSEGDEKLFF
TRBJ1-2,TRBV20-1,CSASEPGVNYGYTF
TRBJ2-3,TRBV5-1,CASSSGERTDTQYF
TRBJ1-2,TRBV6-1,CASSESVGTRGYTF
TRBJ1-2,TRBV28,CASSADRNYGYTF
TRBJ1-1,TRBV19,CASSRQGDTEAFF
TRBJ2-1,TRBV3-1/TRBV3-2,CASSRTVLSNEQFF
TRBJ1-2,TRBV12-3/TRBV12-4,CASSQGQTYGYTF
TRBJ1-1,TRBV30,CAWSVTGQALNTEAFF
TRBJ1-2,TRBV10-3,CAISVEGANYGYTF
TRBJ2-1,TRBV19,CASSNEEGGYNEQFF
TRBJ1-6,TRBV7-9,CASSLIGAKWDSPLHF
TRBJ1-2,TRBV30,CAWRGDSVRYGYTF
TRBJ1-2,TRBV4-1,CASSHKPDSPNYGYTF
TRBJ1-2,TRBV6-1,CASSETGSRYTF
TRBJ1-1,TRBV6-5,CASSPDRGTEAFF
TRBJ2-5,TRBV5-1,CASRGHPQETQYF
TRBJ1-1,TRBV2,CASRRGMNTEAFF
TRBJ1-2,TRBV7-9,CASSLGSAGAPTGYTF
TRBJ2-1,TRBV5-1,CASSPTRNEQFF
TRBJ2-3,TRBV2,CASSDRGTGTQYF
TRBJ2-2,TRBV4-1,CASSQEAGAGEGGELFF
TRBJ2-1,TRBV10-1,CASSDPGLAVNEQFF
TRBJ2-1,TRBV7-9,CASSLNYGAGEYNEQFF
TRBJ2-3,TRBV14,CASSPRQDTDTQYF
TRBJ1-6,TRBV7-2,CASTAGGLNNSPLHF
TRBJ1-1,TRBV5-1,CASSLQGVSEAFF
TRBJ2-7,TRBV7-9,CASSPPRLASYEQYF
TRBJ1-3,TRBV30,CAWRGGAGNTIYF
TRBJ1-2,TRBV27,CASSSRDRGNYGYTF
TRBJ1-2,TRBV9,CASSVGVAYGYTF
TRBJ2-1,TRBV7-2,CASSFSGGNNEQFF
TRBJ2-2,TRBV9,CASSVVASGGVNTGELFF
TRBJ2-3,TRBV2,CASMTAAGRGTDTQYF
TRBJ2-2,TRBV10-1,CASSPGLAGGRGTNTGELFF
TRBJ1-5,TRBV6-5,CATGRGVDSNQPQHF
TRBJ2-3,TRBV5-3,CARSARDLRADTQYF
TRBJ2-7,TRBV25-1,CASSDGQGASHEQYF
TRBJ2-5,TRBV2,CASRRGTEQETQYF
TRBJ1-2,TRBV28,CASSPGGGGGEDGYTF
TRBJ1-5,TRBV5-1,CASSLTGMGNQPQHF
TRBJ1-1,TRBV27,CASRAPGQKAFF
TRBJ2-3,TRBV5-1,CASSPLPTGRTDTQYF
TRBJ2-5,TRBV5-1,CASSLVGWAPQETQYF
TRBJ1-2,TRBV5-1,CASRSSLTGDDGYTF
TRBJ2-4,TRBV27,CASSPGQGAIAKNIQYF
TRBJ2-2,TRBV2,CASSDRRGPYPELFF
TRBJ1-3,TRBV11-2,CASSTTTTGSGNTIYF